These 32 T cell receptor beta chains were sequenced from one sample in a study of blood T cells in healthy people across ages. The use of a sample-barcoded 5' primer and a J-beta primer mix characterized a second PCR of about 6 to 12 cycles. TCRdb re-called the 5' RACE reads through MiXCR, storing one row per CDR3 protein. The sample holds hundreds of thousands of distinct CDR3 sequences, around 21% seen once. The source material was blood. These TCRs come from a man in his 70s in good health.

The V gene is TRBV10-1, the J gene TRBJ2-3, with 8 nucleotides matching TRBD2. Looked up from germline, CDR1 is WNHNN and CDR2 is SYGVQD (reference sequence). With 6 bases clipped from V and 4 bases from J, the junction kept 6 bases outside the gene matches. The CDR3 runs 14 residues. The CDR3 loop reads CASSKRENSDTQYF. As DNA, the CDR3 is TGCGCCAGCAGCAAGCGGGAGAACTCAGATACGCAGTATTTT.

The CDR3: CSARVARNHNEQFF. CDR3 coding DNA: TGCAGTGCTAGAGTGGCTAGAAATCACAATGAGCAGTTCTTC. The chain employs TRBV20-1 and TRBJ2-1; no clear D gene. V dropped 1 base and J dropped 5 bases, with 12 bases sitting between them. There are 14 residues in the CDR3. The germline V gene has CDR1 DFQATT and CDR2 SNEGSKA (reference sequence).

The gene calls are TRBV20-1 and TRBJ1-2; TRBD1 aligns across 8 bases. V lost 3 bases to trimming and J lost 8 bases; unmatched junction nucleotides: 8. The CDR3 has 13 residues. Germline V gene lookup returns CDR1 DFQATT and CDR2 SNEGSKA (reference sequence). The CDR3 protein is CSASPGGLSGYTF. DNA of the CDR3: TGCAGTGCTAGCCCAGGGGGCTTGTCGGGCTACACCTTC.

This clonotype was counted a single time. The CDR3 DNA reads as TGTGCCAGCAGACGCCTTAGCGGGGGAGGGCCGGGGGATACGCAGTATTTT. This gives the protein CASRRLSGGGPGDTQYF. This rearrangement joins TRBV6-1 to TRBJ2-3; 9 positions agree with TRBD2. Germline CDR1 is MNHNS and CDR2 is SASEGT. This CDR3 is 17 amino acids long. Trimming cost V 6 bases and J 6 bases; bases outside gene matches: 16.

The V gene is TRBV6-2 or TRBV6-3, the J gene TRBJ2-7; 9 bases line up with TRBD2. Trimming removed 6 bases from V and 2 bases from J; junction bases left unmatched: 8. The CDR3 is made up of 15 amino acids. Germline CDR1 and CDR2: MNHEY and SVGEGT. The CDR3 loop reads CASSEIAGAAYEQYF. The CDR3, as DNA: TGTGCCAGCAGCGAAATAGCGGGAGCCGCCTACGAGCAGTACTTC.

CDR3 nucleotides: TGCAGTGCTAGAGACGGGGACACCATGAACACTGAAGCTTTCTTT. This translates into CSARDGDTMNTEAFF. V usage is TRBV20-1 and J usage is TRBJ1-1, with D perhaps matching TRBD1 (6 bases). Germline CDR1 DFQATT, CDR2 SNEGSKA (reference sequence). The CDR3 extends over 15 amino acids. V was trimmed by 0 bases and J by 0 bases, leaving 11 bases between them.

The chain is built from TRBV6-2 or TRBV6-3 and TRBJ2-2, with TRBD1 matching over 8 bases. Germline V lookup: CDR1 MNHEY, CDR2 SVGEGT. V lost 4 bases to trimming and J lost 6 bases; unmatched junction nucleotides: 1. The length of the CDR3 is 13 residues. CDR3 residues: CASSSQGAGELFF. Written as DNA, the CDR3 is TGTGCCAGCAGTTCACAGGGGGCCGGGGAGCTGTTTTTT.

This clonotype was picked up a small number of times. Germline is not matched at one junction end, which may reflect a read error. V usage is TRBV11-2 and J usage is TRBJ2-7; D remains unclear. There are 14 residues in the CDR3. Germline CDR1 SGHAT, CDR2 FQNNGV. As DNA, the CDR3 is TGTGCCAACAGCTTAGATCTAAGAGCCTACGAGCAGTACTTC. Translated: CANSLDLRAYEQYF. Full variable domain (rest looked up from reference TRBV11-2 and TRBJ2-7): EAGVAQSPRYKIIEKRQSVAFWCNPISGHATLYWYQQILGQGPKLLIQFQNNGVVDDSQLPKDRFSAERLKGVDSTLKIQPAKLEDSAVYLCANSLDLRAYEQYFGPGTRLTVT.

Many counts were recorded for this clonotype. The V and J genes are TRBV4-3 and TRBJ1-4, with D hard to call. The germline V gene has CDR1 LGHNA and CDR2 YSLEER. V was shortened by 2 bases and J by 0 bases, with 10 bases between the two germline ends. The CDR3 has 16 residues. The CDR3 nucleotides are TGCGCCAGCAGCCAATTCTGGGGTGCAACTAATGAAAAACTGTTTTTT. Translated, it gives CASSQFWGATNEKLFF.

This chain links TRBV5-1 with TRBJ2-6; 9 bases match TRBD1. The germline V gene encodes CDR1 SGHRS and CDR2 YFSETQ. The V segment lost 1 base and the J segment 1 base; nucleotides outside the gene matches: 6. The CDR3 spans 18 residues. CDR3 region: CASSLTGQGASGANVLTF. The CDR3 nucleotides are TGCGCCAGCAGCTTGACGGGACAGGGTGCATCTGGGGCCAACGTCCTGACTTTC. Variable domain in full (rest from reference TRBV5-1 and TRBJ2-6): KAGVTQTPRYLIKTRGQQVTLSCSPISGHRSVSWYQQTPGQGLQFLFEYFSETQRNKGNFPGRFSGRQFSNSRSEMNVSTLELGDSALYLCASSLTGQGASGANVLTFGAGSRLTVL.

The genes are TRBV4-3 and TRBJ2-4; TRBD1 agrees at 9 bases. V was clipped by 3 bases and J by 8 bases; unmatched bases: 2. The CDR3 is 13 amino acids. Germline assignment: CDR1 LGHNA and CDR2 YSLEER. CDR3 sequence (DNA): TGCGCCAGCAGCCAGGACAGGGGTCACATTCAGTACTTC. Protein: CASSQDRGHIQYF.

This clonotype showed up just a few times. The rearrangement links TRBV28 to TRBJ2-1; 9 nucleotides match TRBD2. Losses at the gene ends were 3 bases for V and 1 base for J; bases not matched to a gene: 10. CDR3 length equals 18 residues. From germline, CDR1 is MDHEN and CDR2 SYDVKM. DNA for the CDR3: TGTGCCAGCAGTTTCCCCAGACTAGCGGACACTTCCTACAATGAGCAGTTCTTC. It encodes CASSFPRLADTSYNEQFF. Variable domain in full (rest from reference TRBV28 and TRBJ2-1): DVKVTQSSRYLVKRTGEKVFLECVQDMDHENMFWYRQDPGLGLRLIYFSYDVKMKEKGDIPEGYSVSREKKERFSLILESASTNQTSMYLCASSFPRLADTSYNEQFFGPGTRLTVL.

J is TRBJ1-1 and V is TRBV7-2; a weak D match, TRBD1 (6 bases). CDR1 and CDR2 (germline): SGHTA, FQGNSA. This CDR3 has 14 amino acids. Trimming took 1 base from V and 6 from J, leaving 12 bases between them. CDR3 coding DNA: TGTGCCAGCAGCTTAGGTGGCAGGGGCGCTGAAGCTTTCTTT. This translates into CASSLGGRGAEAFF. Using reference TRBV7-2 and TRBJ1-1 for the parts outside the CDR3, the full variable domain is GAGVSQSPSNKVTEKGKDVELRCDPISGHTALYWYRQSLGQGLEFLIYFQGNSAPDKSGLPSDRFSAERTGGSVSTLTIQRTQQEDSAVYLCASSLGGRGAEAFFGQGTRLTVV.

The sample holds a few counts of this clonotype. The J gene is TRBJ1-2, the V gene TRBV7-2; D gene unclear. Germline CDR1 is SGHTA and CDR2 is FQGNSA. The V end was cut by 1 base, the J end by 0 bases, with 9 bases between. The CDR3 runs to 15 residues. Here the CDR3 DNA reads TGTGCCAGCAGCTTAGGGTTGGGTACTAACTATGGCTACACCTTC. This translates into CASSLGLGTNYGYTF.

This sequence joins TRBV28 and TRBJ2-5; D might be TRBD1 or TRBD2, each matching 5 bases. Germline lookup yields CDR1 MDHEN and CDR2 SYDVKM. V lost 1 base to trimming and J lost 3 bases, with 12 bases between them. The CDR3 runs to 15 residues. DNA of the CDR3: TGTGCCAGCAGTTTATTAGCCAGGGAGAAAGAGACCCAGTACTTC. Translation gives CASSLLAREKETQYF. The variable domain in full, completed from reference TRBV28 and TRBJ2-5, reads DVKVTQSSRYLVKRTGEKVFLECVQDMDHENMFWYRQDPGLGLRLIYFSYDVKMKEKGDIPEGYSVSREKKERFSLILESASTNQTSMYLCASSLLAREKETQYFGPGTRLLVL.

The genes are TRBV12-3 or TRBV12-4 and TRBJ2-2, with 7 positions matching TRBD2. V lost 10 bases, J lost 1 base, and 3 bases stayed unmatched. The CDR3 has 13 amino acids. This chain's CDR3 is CATQRGNTGELFF. Written as DNA, the CDR3 is TGTGCCACTCAGCGGGGGAACACCGGGGAGCTGTTTTTT.

This clonotype was counted many times. The chain links TRBV7-9 to TRBJ2-5; D might be TRBD2 (5 bases). V lost 0 bases and J lost 4, with 9 bases in between. The germline V gene has CDR1 SEHNR and CDR2 FQNEAQ (reference sequence). The CDR3 totals 14 residues. The CDR3 DNA sequence: TGTGCCAGCAGCTTAGCGGGAGTTGGAGAGACCCAGTACTTC. It translates to CASSLAGVGETQYF.

The V gene is TRBV7-2, the J gene TRBJ2-7; 8 bases match TRBD2. CDR3 length: 15 amino acids. Trimming at V came to 1 base and at J to 1 base, leaving 3 bases not matched to a gene. The V gene's germline CDR1 is SGHTA and CDR2 FQGNSA. DNA for the CDR3: TGTGCCAGCAGCTTAGGGACTAGCAGGTCCTACGAGCAGTACTTC. As protein: CASSLGTSRSYEQYF.

This clonotype was recorded at least ten times. The chain has TRBV27 and TRBJ2-7; 11 bases map to TRBD1. The CDR3 runs 15 residues. The germline gives CDR1 MNHEY, CDR2 SMNVEV (reference sequence). V shed 2 bases, J shed 4 bases, and the junction held 4 bases outside the gene matches. The CDR3 DNA sequence: TGTGCCAGCAGTTTAGTTGGACAGGGGGCTTACGAGCAGTACTTC. It codes for CASSLVGQGAYEQYF.

The chain carries TRBV28 and TRBJ1-2; 9 nucleotides line up with TRBD1. J was trimmed by 7 bases and V by 3 bases; bases with no gene match: 3. The CDR3 totals 13 residues. Germline CDR1 MDHEN, CDR2 SYDVKM. The CDR3: CASSFDRGFGYTF. CDR3 DNA sequence: TGTGCCAGCAGTTTTGACAGGGGGTTTGGCTACACCTTC.

The chain uses TRBV7-9 and TRBJ2-5, with 12 bases that match TRBD1. The J call is uncertain, as TRBJ2-7 better fits the DNA end. The CDR3 is 17 residues long. Germline CDR1 SEHNR, CDR2 FQNEAQ (reference sequence). The CDR3 bases are TGTGCCAGCAGCTTAGACGGAATGGGACAGGGGGCAGGCGAGCAGTACTTC. This translates into CASSLDGMGQGAGEQYF.

This clonotype was observed a handful of times. The J gene is TRBJ2-7, the V gene TRBV7-9; TRBD1 might be the D (6 bases). CDR3 length equals 13 residues. V lost 7 bases, J lost 7 bases, and 17 bases lay in between. Germline CDR1 is SEHNR and CDR2 is FQNEAQ (reference sequence). The CDR3, as DNA: TGTGCCAGCAATGGTCCAGGGGTGAGAGAGCAGTACTTC. Protein: CASNGPGVREQYF.

The chain links TRBV20-1 to TRBJ2-1, with TRBD2 matching 9 bases. CDR1 and CDR2 (germline): DFQATT, SNEGSKA (reference sequence). The CDR3 is 16 residues long. V shed 1 base and J 7 bases; nucleotides not matched to a gene: 11. The CDR3 region is CSARALTGTSLNEQFF. CDR3 bases: TGCAGTGCTAGAGCTCTAACAGGGACTAGCTTAAATGAGCAGTTCTTC.

In its sample, this clonotype was seen once. This chain uses TRBV29-1 with TRBJ2-3; 8 bases align to TRBD1. Unmatched junction bases numbered 7, after V lost 4 bases and J lost 1 base. Germline CDR1 SQVTM, CDR2 ANQGSEA. This CDR3 has 15 residues. CDR3 loop: CSVAAGTGGTDTQYF. The CDR3 DNA reads TGCAGCGTTGCAGCCGGGACAGGAGGCACAGATACGCAGTATTTT.

This clonotype was counted only a few times. V and J are TRBV6-2 or TRBV6-3 and TRBJ2-7; D unresolved. The CDR3 consists of 11 residues. The germline V gene encodes CDR1 MNHEY and CDR2 SVGEGT. V was pared by 8 bases and J by 5 bases, with 10 bases between. CDR3 residues: CASGDLDEQYF. The CDR3 DNA reads as TGTGCCAGCGGGGATCTGGACGAGCAGTACTTC.

This sequence joins TRBV7-9 and TRBJ1-6; D may be TRBD1 (5 bases). The CDR3 extends over 14 amino acids. V lost 5 bases and J 9 bases, leaving 14 bases between the germline ends. The germline V gene encodes CDR1 SEHNR and CDR2 FQNEAQ (reference sequence). The CDR3 here is CASSETRGRSPLHF. The CDR3 DNA reads TGTGCCAGCAGCGAGACTCGGGGCCGTTCACCCCTCCACTTT.

This clonotype was detected once. CDR3 region: CASSQQGAGNEQFF. In DNA, the CDR3 is TGTGCCAGCAGTCAACAGGGGGCCGGCAATGAGCAGTTCTTC. This chain uses TRBV7-2 with TRBJ2-1; 9 nucleotides line up with TRBD1. Germline V CDR1 and CDR2: SGHTA, FQGNSA. This CDR3 has 14 amino acids. V trimming: 6 bases; J trimming: 6 bases; junction bases outside the gene matches: 6. The complete variable domain, with remaining parts taken from reference TRBV7-2 and TRBJ2-1, reads GAGVSQSPSNKVTEKGKDVELRCDPISGHTALYWYRQSLGQGLEFLIYFQGNSAPDKSGLPSDRFSAERTGGSVSTLTIQRTQQEDSAVYLCASSQQGAGNEQFFGPGTRLTVL.

Only a few counts were recorded for this clonotype. J is TRBJ1-1 and V is TRBV29-1; TRBD1 agrees at 7 bases. This CDR3 comprises 13 residues. Trimming at V came to 6 bases and at J to 3 bases, leaving 7 bases not matched to a gene. Germline V lookup: CDR1 SQVTM, CDR2 ANQGSEA. In nucleotides, the CDR3 is TGCAGCGTCACGATACAGGGGTACACTGAAGCTTTCTTT. Protein product: CSVTIQGYTEAFF.

This clonotype was recorded only once. The chain links TRBV13 to TRBJ2-6; D ambiguous. The V and J ends lost 0 bases and 0 bases respectively, with 6 bases between them. The CDR3 spans 16 residues. The germline CDR1 and CDR2 sequences are PRHDT and FYEKMQ (reference sequence). CDR3 region: CASSLGASSGANVLTF. The CDR3 DNA is TGTGCCAGCAGCTTAGGGGCCTCCTCTGGGGCCAACGTCCTGACTTTC. The whole variable domain, remainder taken from reference TRBV13 and TRBJ2-6, is AAGVIQSPRHLIKEKRETATLKCYPIPRHDTVYWYQQGPGQDPQFLISFYEKMQSDKGSIPDRFSAQQFSDYHSELNMSSLELGDSALYFCASSLGASSGANVLTFGAGSRLTVL.

The chain uses TRBV2 and TRBJ2-7, with TRBD1 matching 9 bases. This CDR3 contains 14 residues. Germline V gene sequence: CDR1 SNHLY, CDR2 FYNNEI. Trimming removed 6 bases from V and 5 bases from J; junction bases left unmatched: 8. The CDR3 DNA sequence: TGTGCCAGCAGGTCCTCGGGACAGGGCCACGAGCAGTACTTC. It encodes CASRSSGQGHEQYF.

For the CDR3, the DNA is TGTGCCACCAGCACAGGACGATTCGCTGAAGCTTTCTTT. Amino acids: CATSTGRFAEAFF. The genes are TRBV15 and TRBJ1-1; D remains ambiguous. The CDR3 runs to 13 residues. In germline, CDR1 is LNHNV, CDR2 YYDKDF (reference sequence). The V end lost 4 bases, the J end lost 6 bases, and 12 bases lay between the germline ends.

This clonotype was detected a few times. This chain links TRBV6-1 with TRBJ2-2, with 9 nucleotides matching TRBD1. Trimming removed 6 bases from V and 4 bases from J; junction bases left unmatched: 12. Germline values: CDR1 MNHNS, CDR2 SASEGT. The CDR3 spans 17 residues. The CDR3 sequence is CASSLDRGGLFTGELFF. The CDR3 DNA reads as TGTGCCAGCAGCCTGGACAGGGGAGGTTTGTTCACCGGGGAGCTGTTTTTT.